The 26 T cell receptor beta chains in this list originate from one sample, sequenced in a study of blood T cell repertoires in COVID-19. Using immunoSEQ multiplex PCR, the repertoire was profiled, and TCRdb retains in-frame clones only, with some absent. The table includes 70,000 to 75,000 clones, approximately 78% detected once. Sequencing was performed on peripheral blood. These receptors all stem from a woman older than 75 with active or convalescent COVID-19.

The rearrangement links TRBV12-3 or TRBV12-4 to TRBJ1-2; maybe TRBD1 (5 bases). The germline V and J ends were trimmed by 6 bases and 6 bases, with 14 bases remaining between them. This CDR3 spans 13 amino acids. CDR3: CASRYGGMHGYTF. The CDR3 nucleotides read TGTGCCAGCAGGTACGGGGGAATGCATGGCTACACCTTC.

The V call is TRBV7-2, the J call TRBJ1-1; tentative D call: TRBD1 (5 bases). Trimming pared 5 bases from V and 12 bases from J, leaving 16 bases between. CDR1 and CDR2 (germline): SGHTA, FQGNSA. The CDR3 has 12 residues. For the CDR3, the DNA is TGTGCCAGCAGCCCCGCTGCAGGGATGACTTTCTTT. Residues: CASSPAAGMTFF.

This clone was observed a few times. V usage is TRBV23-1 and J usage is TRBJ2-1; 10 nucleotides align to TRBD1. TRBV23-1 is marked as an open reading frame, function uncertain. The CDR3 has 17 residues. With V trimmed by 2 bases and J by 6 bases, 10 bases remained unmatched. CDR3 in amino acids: CASSQKNRDRGLNEQFF. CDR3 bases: TGCGCCAGCAGTCAAAAAAACCGGGACAGGGGCCTCAATGAGCAGTTCTTC.

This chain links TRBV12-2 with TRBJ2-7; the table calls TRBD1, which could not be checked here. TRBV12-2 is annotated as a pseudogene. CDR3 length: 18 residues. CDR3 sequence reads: CASRLGPWDRESKDEQYF. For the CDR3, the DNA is TGTGCAAGTCGCTTAGGACCCTGGGACAGAGAAAGTAAGGACGAGCAGTACTTC.

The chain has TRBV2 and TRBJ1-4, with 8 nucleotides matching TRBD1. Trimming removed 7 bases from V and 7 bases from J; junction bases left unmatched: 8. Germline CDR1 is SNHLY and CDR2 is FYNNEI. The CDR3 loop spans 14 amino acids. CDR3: CASKEDRASEKLFF. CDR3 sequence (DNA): TGTGCCAGCAAGGAGGACAGGGCAAGTGAAAAACTGTTTTTT.

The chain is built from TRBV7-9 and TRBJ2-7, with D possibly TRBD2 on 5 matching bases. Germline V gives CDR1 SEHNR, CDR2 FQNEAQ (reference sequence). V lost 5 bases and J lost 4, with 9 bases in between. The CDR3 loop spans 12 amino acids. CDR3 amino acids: CASSREGYEQYF. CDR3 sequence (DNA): TGTGCCAGCAGCCGCGAGGGATACGAGCAGTACTTC.

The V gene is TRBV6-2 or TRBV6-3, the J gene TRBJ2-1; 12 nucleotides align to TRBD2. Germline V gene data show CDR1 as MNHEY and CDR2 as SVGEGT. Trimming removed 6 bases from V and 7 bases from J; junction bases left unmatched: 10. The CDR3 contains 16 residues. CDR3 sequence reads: CASSTLAGGPGNEQFF. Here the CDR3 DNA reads TGTGCCAGCAGCACCCTAGCGGGGGGGCCGGGTAATGAGCAGTTCTTC.

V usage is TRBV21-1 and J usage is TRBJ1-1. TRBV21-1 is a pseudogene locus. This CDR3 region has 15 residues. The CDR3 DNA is TGTGCCAGCAGCAAAGTGCGGGGAAAAGGCACTGAAGCTTTCTTT. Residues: CASSKVRGKGTEAFF.

The CDR3 loop reads CASSIRTSGHQETQYF. The CDR3, as DNA: TGTGCCAGCAGCATTAGGACTAGCGGGCACCAAGAGACCCAGTACTTC. The chain carries TRBV5-6 and TRBJ2-5; 11 bases match TRBD2. The V gene end was trimmed by 4 bases and the J gene end by 0 bases; junction bases not matched to a gene: 5. This CDR3 is 16 amino acids long. Germline CDR1 and CDR2: SGHDT and YYEEEE.

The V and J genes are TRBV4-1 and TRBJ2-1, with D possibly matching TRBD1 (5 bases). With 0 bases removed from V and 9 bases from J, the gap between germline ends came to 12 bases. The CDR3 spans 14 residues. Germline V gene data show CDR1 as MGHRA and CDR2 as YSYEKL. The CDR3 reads CASSQEAGLGEQFF. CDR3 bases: TGCGCCAGCAGCCAAGAGGCAGGGCTCGGTGAGCAGTTCTTC.

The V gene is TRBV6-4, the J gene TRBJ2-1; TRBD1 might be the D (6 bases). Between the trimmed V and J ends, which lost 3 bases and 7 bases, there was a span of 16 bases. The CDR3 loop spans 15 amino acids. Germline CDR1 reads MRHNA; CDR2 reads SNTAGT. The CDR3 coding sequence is TGTGCCAGCAGTGAGCGAGGTAGGGGGATAAATGAGCAGTTCTTC. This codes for CASSERGRGINEQFF.

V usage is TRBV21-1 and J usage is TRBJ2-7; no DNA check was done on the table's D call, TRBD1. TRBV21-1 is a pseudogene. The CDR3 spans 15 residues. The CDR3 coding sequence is TGTGCCAGCACCAAGGGACAGATCTATTCCTACGAGCAGTACTTC. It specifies CASTKGQIYSYEQYF.

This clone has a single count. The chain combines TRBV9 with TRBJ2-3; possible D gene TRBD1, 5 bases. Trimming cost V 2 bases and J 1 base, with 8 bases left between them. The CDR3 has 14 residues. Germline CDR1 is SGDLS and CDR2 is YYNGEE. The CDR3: CASSVLGGTDTQYF. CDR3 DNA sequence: TGTGCCAGCAGCGTCCTAGGGGGCACAGATACGCAGTATTTT.

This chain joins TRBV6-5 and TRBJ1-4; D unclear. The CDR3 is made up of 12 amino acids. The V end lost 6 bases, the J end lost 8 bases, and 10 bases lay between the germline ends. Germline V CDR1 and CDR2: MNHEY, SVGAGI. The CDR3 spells CASRRSGEKLFF. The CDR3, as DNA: TGTGCCAGCAGACGGTCCGGGGAAAAACTGTTTTTT.

Written as DNA, the CDR3 is TGTGCCAGCTCACCACCTTACACATCCTCTAGCACAGATACGCAGTATTTT. Its translation: CASSPPYTSSSTDTQYF. The V and J genes are TRBV18 and TRBJ2-3; D call uncertain. The CDR3 is 17 residues long. The germline V gene encodes CDR1 KGHSH and CDR2 LQKENI. Trimming stripped 0 bases from V and 0 bases from J, with 13 bases between.

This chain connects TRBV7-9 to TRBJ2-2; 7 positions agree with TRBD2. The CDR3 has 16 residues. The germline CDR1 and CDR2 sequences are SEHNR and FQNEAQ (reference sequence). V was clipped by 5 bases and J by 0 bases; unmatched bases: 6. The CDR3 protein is CASSAGLAANTGELFF. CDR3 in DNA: TGTGCCAGCAGCGCTGGGCTAGCGGCGAACACCGGGGAGCTGTTTTTT.

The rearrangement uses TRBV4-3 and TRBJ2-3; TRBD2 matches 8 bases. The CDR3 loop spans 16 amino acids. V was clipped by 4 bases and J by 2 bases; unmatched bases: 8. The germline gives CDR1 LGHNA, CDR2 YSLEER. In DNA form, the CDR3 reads TGCGCCAGCAGCCGAGAAGCGGGGGTCTACACAGATACGCAGTATTTT. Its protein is CASSREAGVYTDTQYF.

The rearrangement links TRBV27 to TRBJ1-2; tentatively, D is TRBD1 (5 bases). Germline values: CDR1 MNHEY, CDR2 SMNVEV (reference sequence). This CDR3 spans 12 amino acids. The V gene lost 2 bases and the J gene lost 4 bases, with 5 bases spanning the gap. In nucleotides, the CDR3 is TGTGCCAGCAGTTTACAGGGCTATGGCTACACCTTC. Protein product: CASSLQGYGYTF.

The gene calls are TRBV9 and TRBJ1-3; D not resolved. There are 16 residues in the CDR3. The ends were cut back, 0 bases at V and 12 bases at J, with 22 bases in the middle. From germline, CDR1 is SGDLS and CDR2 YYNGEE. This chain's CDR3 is CASSVESELRGPGIYF. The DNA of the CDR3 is TGTGCCAGCAGCGTAGAGTCAGAACTTCGCGGGCCGGGCATATATTTT.

CDR3 sequence: CASSLNQGVNSPLHF. The CDR3 DNA reads as TGTGCCAGCAGCTTGAATCAGGGTGTAAATTCACCCCTCCACTTT. V and J are TRBV7-9 and TRBJ1-6, with a tentative D call TRBD1 (5 bases). The CDR3 is 15 amino acids. Germline V gives CDR1 SEHNR, CDR2 FQNEAQ (reference sequence). Trimming removed 3 bases at V and 7 bases at J, with 13 bases between.

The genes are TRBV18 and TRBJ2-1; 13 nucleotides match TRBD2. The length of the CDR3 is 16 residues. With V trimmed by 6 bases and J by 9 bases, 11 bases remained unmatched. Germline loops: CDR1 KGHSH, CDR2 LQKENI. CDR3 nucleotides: TGTGCCAGCTCCCCCACGAGGACTAGCGGGAGAGGTGAGCAGTTCTTC. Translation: CASSPTRTSGRGEQFF.

CDR3 residues: CASSLSTWWQGGQETQYF. The DNA of the CDR3 is TGCGCCAGCAGCTTGAGTACGTGGTGGCAGGGTGGGCAAGAGACCCAGTACTTC. The chain has TRBV5-1 and TRBJ2-5; D may be TRBD1 (5 bases). V was clipped by 1 base and J by 2 bases, with 21 bases between them. This CDR3 contains 18 residues. The germline gives CDR1 SGHRS, CDR2 YFSETQ.

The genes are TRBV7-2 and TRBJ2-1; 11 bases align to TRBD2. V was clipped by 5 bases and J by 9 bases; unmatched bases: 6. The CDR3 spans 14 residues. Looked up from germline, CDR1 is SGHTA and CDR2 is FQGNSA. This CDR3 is CASSGTSGSSEQFF. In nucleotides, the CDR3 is TGTGCCAGCAGCGGTACTAGCGGGAGTTCTGAGCAGTTCTTC.

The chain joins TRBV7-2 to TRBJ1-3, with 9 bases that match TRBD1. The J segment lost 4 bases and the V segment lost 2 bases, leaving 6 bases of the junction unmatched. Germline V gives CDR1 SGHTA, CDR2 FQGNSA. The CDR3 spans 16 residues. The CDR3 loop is CASSLRGTGHGNTIYF. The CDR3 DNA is TGTGCCAGCAGCTTACGTGGGACAGGGCACGGAAACACCATATATTTT.

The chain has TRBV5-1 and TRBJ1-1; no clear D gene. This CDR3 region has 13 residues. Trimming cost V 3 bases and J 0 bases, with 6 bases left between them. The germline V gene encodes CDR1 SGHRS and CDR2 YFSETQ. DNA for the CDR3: TGCGCCAGCAGCTCAACAGTGAACACTGAAGCTTTCTTT. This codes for CASSSTVNTEAFF.

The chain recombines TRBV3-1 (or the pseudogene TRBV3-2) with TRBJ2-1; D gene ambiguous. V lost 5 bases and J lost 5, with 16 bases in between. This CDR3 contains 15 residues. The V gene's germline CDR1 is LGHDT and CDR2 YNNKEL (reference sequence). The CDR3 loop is CASSSGWSIHNEQFF. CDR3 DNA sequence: TGTGCCAGCAGCTCGGGTTGGTCGATCCACAATGAGCAGTTCTTC.